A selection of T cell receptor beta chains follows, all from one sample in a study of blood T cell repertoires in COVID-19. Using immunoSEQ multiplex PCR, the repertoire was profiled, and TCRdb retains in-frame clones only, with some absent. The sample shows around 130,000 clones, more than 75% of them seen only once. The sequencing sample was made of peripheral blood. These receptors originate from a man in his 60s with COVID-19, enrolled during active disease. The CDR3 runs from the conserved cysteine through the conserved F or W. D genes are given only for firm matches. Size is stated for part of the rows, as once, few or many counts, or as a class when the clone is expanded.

CASSFGQNTEAFF	TGTGCCAGCAGCTTCGGACAGAACACTGAAGCTTTCTTT	-	TRBV11-3	TRBJ1-1	-
CAWSVPPPGGPGGTIYF	TGTGCCTGGAGTGTACCCCCCCCAGGGGGCCCCGGGGGCACCATATATTTT	-	TRBV30	TRBJ1-3	TRBD1
CSVDMGGGSYTQYF	TGCAGCGTTGATATGGGAGGGGGATCGTATACGCAGTATTTT	few	TRBV29-1	TRBJ2-3	-
CASSPGGLALQETQYF	TGTGCCAGCAGCCCTGGAGGGCTAGCCCTCCAAGAGACCCAGTACTTC	-	TRBV5-4	TRBJ2-5	-
CASSLRGHQPQHF	TGTGCCAGCAGCTTGAGGGGGCATCAGCCCCAGCATTTT	-	TRBV7-2	TRBJ1-5	TRBD1
CASSPLRGVRDTEAFF	TGTGCCAGCAGCCCCCTCCGGGGGGTCAGGGACACTGAAGCTTTCTTT	-	TRBV3-1/TRBV3-2	TRBJ1-1	-
CASSAGTGEGNTIYF	TGTGCCAGCTCGGCCGGGACAGGCGAAGGAAACACCATATATTTT	-	TRBV18	TRBJ1-3	TRBD1
CASSPGGDEAFF	TGTGCCAGCTCTCCGGGGGGGGATGAAGCTTTCTTT	-	TRBV18	TRBJ1-1	-
CASREDYTDTQYF	TGTGCCAGCAGGGAGGACTACACAGATACGCAGTATTTT	-	TRBV5-6	TRBJ2-3	-
CASSLWTSGRDTQYF	TGTGCCAGCAGCTTATGGACTAGCGGGAGAGATACGCAGTATTTT	-	TRBV7-2	TRBJ2-3	TRBD2
CASSLAPDMGTDTQYF	TGCGCCAGCAGCTTGGCCCCGGACATGGGCACAGATACGCAGTATTTT	-	TRBV5-1	TRBJ2-3	-